This T cell receptor beta chain came from a study of quantifying T cell responses using KT2 cells. Overall study: RNA was reverse transcribed with TCR alpha and beta constant-region primers. The second PCR was a qPCR stopped at a predetermined fluorescence threshold.

Unfractionated PBMC were spiked with known numbers of KT2 clone cells. A range of KT2-to-PBMC ratios was made using fixed PBMC numbers. Study results and caveats: KT2 clone alpha and beta sequence counts scaled linearly with input KT2 cell number.

The V segment lost 0 bases and the J segment 5 bases; nucleotides outside the gene matches: 2. The V gene's germline CDR1 is MGHRA and CDR2 YSYEKL. This CDR3 is 15 amino acids long. The cDNA 3' end received a ligated oligonucleotide with a UMI. An equimolar mix of RC1.1 and RC1.2 primed the beta chain across TRBC1 and TRBC2. TCRdb independently ran MiXCR on the UMI-ligation and nested PCR reads; one entry per CDR3 protein. The sample lists over 40,000 distinct CDR3 sequences, about 9.9% occurring once. With respect to this clonotype: Its antigen is undetermined.

V and J are TRBV4-1 and TRBJ2-2, with TRBD2 matching over 8 bases. This TCR was recovered from a human donor. The sample taken for sequencing was PBMCs spiked with cells of the T cell clone KT2. The CDR3 loop reads CASSQDPSGTGELFF. CDR3 DNA: TGCGCCAGCAGCCAAGACCCTAGCGGGACCGGGGAGCTGTTTTTT.